This TCR beta chain was captured in a study of CD8 T cells in ankylosing spondylitis. This clonotype showed up just a few times. TCRdb reprocessed the 5' RACE reads with MiXCR, giving one entry per CDR3 protein. The repertoire consists of some 250,000 distinct CDR3 sequences, with about 10% occurring once and the leading ten covering roughly 6.8%. CDR1 and CDR2 (germline): LNHDA, SQIVND (reference sequence). Trimming removed 5 bases from V and 2 bases from J, with 13 bases in between. CDR3 length: 15 amino acids. The chain couples TRBV19 to TRBJ2-1; perhaps TRBD2 as D (5 bases). The source material was blood, either unsorted or a sorted T cell fraction (not recorded which). This TCR was recovered from a male donor with ankylosing spondylitis or in good health (not recorded which). The CDR3 region has the DNA TGTGCCAGTAGTCTGGCGGGTTGGACCTACAATGAGCAGTTCTTC. Translation: CASSLAGWTYNEQFF.